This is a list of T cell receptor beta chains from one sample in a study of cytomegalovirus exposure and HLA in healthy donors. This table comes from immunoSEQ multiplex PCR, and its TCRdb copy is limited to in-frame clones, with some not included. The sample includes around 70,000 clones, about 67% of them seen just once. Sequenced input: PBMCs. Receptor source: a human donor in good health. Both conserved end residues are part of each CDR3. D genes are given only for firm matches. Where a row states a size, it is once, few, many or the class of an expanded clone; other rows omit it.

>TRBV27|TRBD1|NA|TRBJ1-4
CASSLQGGTEKLFF
TGTGCCAGCAGTTTACAGGGGGGCACTGAAAAACTGTTTTTT
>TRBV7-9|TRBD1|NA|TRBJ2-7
CASSPGQGRSYEQYF
TGTGCCAGCAGCCCCGGACAGGGTCGATCCTACGAGCAGTACTTC
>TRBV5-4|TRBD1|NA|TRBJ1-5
CASSSGQGGQPQHF
TGTGCCAGCAGCTCGGGACAGGGAGGACAGCCCCAGCATTTT
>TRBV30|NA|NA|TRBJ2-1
CAWSGGNEQFF
TGTGCCTGGAGCGGGGGCAATGAGCAGTTCTTC
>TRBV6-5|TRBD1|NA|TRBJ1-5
CASSPRGSNQPQHF
TGTGCCAGCAGCCCCAGGGGGAGCAATCAGCCCCAGCATTTT
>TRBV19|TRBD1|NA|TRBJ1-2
CASSPGTGPTLNYGYTF
TGTGCCAGTAGTCCCGGGACAGGGCCCACACTTAACTATGGCTACACCTTC
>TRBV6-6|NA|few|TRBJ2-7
CASSYSGEGEQYF
TGTGCCAGCAGTTACTCCGGGGAAGGAGAGCAGTACTTC
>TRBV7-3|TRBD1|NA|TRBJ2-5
CASSQQGYRETQYF
TGTGCCAGCAGTCAACAGGGGTATAGGGAGACCCAGTACTTC
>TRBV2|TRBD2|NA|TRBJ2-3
CASSLAGGGDTQYF
TGTGCCAGCAGCTTAGCGGGGGGGGGAGATACGCAGTATTTT
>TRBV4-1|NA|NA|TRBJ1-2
CASSQEYRGGYGYPF
TGCGCCAGCAGCCAAGAATATCGGGGTGGCTATGGCTACCCCTTC
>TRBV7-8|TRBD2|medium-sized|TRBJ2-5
CASSPDSWEGLETQYF
TGTGCCAGCAGCCCAGACAGCTGGGAGGGCCTAGAGACCCAGTACTTC
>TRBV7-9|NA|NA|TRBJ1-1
CASRNTLNTEAFF
TGTGCCAGCAGAAATACACTGAACACTGAAGCTTTCTTT
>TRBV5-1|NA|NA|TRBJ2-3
CASSFELSPTDTQYF
TGCGCCAGCAGCTTTGAGCTATCTCCCACAGATACGCAGTATTTT
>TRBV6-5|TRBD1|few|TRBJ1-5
CASSRGQGQQPQHF
TGTGCCAGCAGTAGGGGACAGGGACAGCAGCCCCAGCATTTT
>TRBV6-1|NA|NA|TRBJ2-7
CASTPNARYEQYF
TGTGCCAGCACACCGAACGCGCGGTACGAGCAGTACTTC
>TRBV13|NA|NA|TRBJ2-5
CASSLALGTQETQYF
TGTGCCAGCAGCTTAGCCCTCGGGACACAAGAGACCCAGTACTTC
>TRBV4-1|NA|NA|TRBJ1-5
CASSQGPYYSNQPQHF
TGCGCCAGCAGCCAAGGGCCCTACTATAGCAATCAGCCCCAGCATTTT
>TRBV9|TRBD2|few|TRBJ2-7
CASSVGLAVDYEQYF
TGTGCCAGCAGCGTAGGACTAGCGGTCGACTACGAGCAGTACTTC
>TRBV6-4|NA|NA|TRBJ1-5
CAILDTYSNQPQHF
TGTGCCATCCTGGACACATATAGCAATCAGCCCCAGCATTTT
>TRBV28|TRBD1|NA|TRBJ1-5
CASRRDRGHGNQPQHF
TGTGCCAGCAGACGAGACAGGGGGCACGGCAATCAGCCCCAGCATTTT
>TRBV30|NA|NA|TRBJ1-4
CACSPRLEGEKLFF
TGTGCCTGTTCTCCGCGGTTGGAGGGAGAAAAACTGTTTTTT
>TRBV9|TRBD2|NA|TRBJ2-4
CASSEAGGVRGPQNIQYF
TGTGCCAGCAGCGAAGCGGGAGGGGTGAGGGGGCCACAAAACATTCAGTACTTC
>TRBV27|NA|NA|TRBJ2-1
CASSLYGRGSYNEQFF
TGTGCCAGCAGTTTATATGGGCGGGGCTCCTACAATGAGCAGTTCTTC
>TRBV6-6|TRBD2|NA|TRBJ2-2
CASSPLAGAYTGELFF
TGTGCCAGCAGCCCCTTAGCGGGAGCTTACACCGGGGAGCTGTTTTTT
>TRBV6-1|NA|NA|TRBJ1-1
CASSGSEAFF
TGTGCCAGCAGTGGCAGTGAAGCTTTCTTT
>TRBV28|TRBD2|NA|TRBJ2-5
CASSTTSGEETQYF
TGTGCCAGCAGTACGACTAGCGGAGAAGAGACCCAGTACTTC
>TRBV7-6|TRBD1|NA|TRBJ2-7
CASSTRTGDEQYF
TGTGCCAGCAGCACCCGGACAGGGGACGAGCAGTACTTC
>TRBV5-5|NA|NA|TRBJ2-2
CASSVGATGELFF
TGTGCCAGCAGCGTTGGAGCCACCGGGGAGCTGTTTTTT
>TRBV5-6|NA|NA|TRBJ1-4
CASSLVTGSRNEKLFF
TGTGCCAGCAGCTTAGTCACCGGGTCTCGTAATGAAAAACTGTTTTTT
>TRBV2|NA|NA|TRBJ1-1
CASSERGGTEAFF
TGTGCCAGCAGTGAAAGGGGGGGCACTGAAGCTTTCTTT
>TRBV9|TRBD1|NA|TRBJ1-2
CASSVATGDRLSYGYTF
TGTGCCAGCAGCGTAGCCACAGGGGACCGTCTAAGCTATGGCTACACCTTC
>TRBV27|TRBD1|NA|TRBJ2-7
CASSFSGTGSGEQYF
TGTGCCAGCAGTTTTTCCGGGACAGGGTCCGGCGAGCAGTACTTC
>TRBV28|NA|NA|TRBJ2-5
CASNPNDGIKETQYF
TGTGCCAGCAACCCCAACGACGGGATCAAAGAGACCCAGTACTTC
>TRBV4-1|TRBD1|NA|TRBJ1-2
CASSEDRQGNYGYTF
TGCGCCAGCAGCGAAGATAGACAGGGGAACTATGGCTACACCTTC
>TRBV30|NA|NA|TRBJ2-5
CAWSGTVQETQYF
TGTGCCTGGAGTGGGACAGTACAAGAGACCCAGTACTTC
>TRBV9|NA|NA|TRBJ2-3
CASSVEEGADTQYF
TGTGCCAGCAGCGTAGAGGAGGGAGCAGATACGCAGTATTTT
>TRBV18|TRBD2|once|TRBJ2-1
CASSPLLAGNNEQFF
TGTGCCAGCTCACCACTACTAGCGGGAAACAATGAGCAGTTCTTC
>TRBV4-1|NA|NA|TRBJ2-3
CASSQDQGGDTQYF
TGCGCCAGCAGCCAAGATCAAGGGGGAGATACGCAGTATTTT
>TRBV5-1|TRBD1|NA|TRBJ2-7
CASSLGTGVYEQYF
TGCGCCAGCAGTTTAGGGACAGGGGTATACGAGCAGTACTTC
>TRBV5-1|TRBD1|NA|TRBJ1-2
CASSFEGRGNYGYTF
TGCGCCAGCAGCTTCGAGGGCAGGGGGAACTATGGCTACACCTTC
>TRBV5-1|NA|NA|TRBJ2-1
CASSLVTGSSYEQFF
TGCGCCAGCAGCTTGGTAACAGGGTCTTCGTATGAGCAGTTCTTC
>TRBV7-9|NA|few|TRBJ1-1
CASSLQGMGNTEAFF
TGTGCCAGCAGCCTACAGGGTATGGGGAACACTGAAGCTTTCTTT
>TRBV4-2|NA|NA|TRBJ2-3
CASSQDPTNTDTQYF
TGTGCCAGCAGCCAAGATCCGACTAACACAGATACGCAGTATTTT
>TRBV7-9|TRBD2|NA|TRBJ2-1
CASSLGTSGRVHEQFF
TGTGCCAGCAGCTTAGGAACTAGCGGGAGGGTACATGAGCAGTTCTTC
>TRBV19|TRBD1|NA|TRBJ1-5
CASSSIDRGPSNQPQHF
TGTGCCAGTAGTTCTATTGACAGGGGGCCCAGCAATCAGCCCCAGCATTTT
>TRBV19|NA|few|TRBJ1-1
CASSKISWNTEAFF
TGTGCCAGTAGTAAGATTAGCTGGAACACTGAAGCTTTCTTT
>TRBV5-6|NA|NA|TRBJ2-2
CASSLGGTGELFF
TGTGCCAGCAGCTTGGGCGGGACCGGGGAGCTGTTTTTT
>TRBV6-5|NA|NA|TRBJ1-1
CASSSAPDTEAFF
TGTGCCAGCAGTTCCGCCCCGGACACTGAAGCTTTCTTT